The rows below give T cell receptor beta chains drawn from one sample of a study of esophageal squamous cell carcinoma under preoperative chemotherapy. TCRdb used MiXCR to reprocess the PCR reads, holding one entry per CDR3 protein. This repertoire shows about 15,000 distinct CDR3 sequences, around 47% found once; its top ten account for approximately 30%. The biological material was taken from a patient given preoperative chemotherapy. All receptors derive from a human donor with esophageal squamous cell carcinoma. The donor label of this sample is uncertain. The CDR3 runs from the conserved cysteine through the conserved F or W. D genes are given only for firm matches. The size of a clone is reported for some rows only, either as once, few or many, or as a class for expanded clones.

CDR3: CASTISTGAGANVLTF
DNA: TGTGCCAGCACCATAAGCACAGGGGCCGGGGCCAACGTCCTGACTTTC
D: TRBD1
J: TRBJ2-6
size: -
V: TRBV12-3/TRBV12-4

CDR3: CASSLTSVGFNTGELFF
DNA: TGTGCCAGCAGCTTGACTAGCGTTGGGTTCAACACCGGGGAGCTGTTTTTT
D: TRBD2
J: TRBJ2-2
size: -
V: TRBV7-8

CDR3: CSARDRRHQETQYF
DNA: TGCAGTGCTAGAGATCGGAGACACCAAGAGACCCAGTACTTC
D: -
J: TRBJ2-5
size: -
V: TRBV20-1

CDR3: CATSDPGNSGANVLTF
DNA: TGTGCCACCAGTGACCCCGGGAACTCTGGGGCCAACGTCCTGACTTTC
D: -
J: TRBJ2-6
size: many
V: TRBV24-1

CDR3: CASSEAPEGTQYF
DNA: TGCGCCAGCAGCGAGGCACCGGAGGGGACCCAGTACTTC
D: -
J: TRBJ2-5
size: -
V: TRBV5-1

CDR3: CASSRDLASYNEQFF
DNA: TGTGCCAGCAGTCGAGACTTGGCCAGCTACAATGAGCAGTTCTTC
D: -
J: TRBJ2-1
size: -
V: TRBV6-1

CDR3: CASSQEGGQNYGYTF
DNA: TGTGCCAGCAGCCAAGAGGGGGGACAGAACTATGGCTACACCTTC
D: TRBD1
J: TRBJ1-2
size: -
V: TRBV4-2

CDR3: CASSKRPGQASLLNTGELFF
DNA: TGTGCCAGCAGCAAAAGACCGGGACAGGCATCCCTTTTGAACACCGGGGAGCTGTTTTTT
D: TRBD1
J: TRBJ2-2
size: -
V: TRBV7-3

CDR3: CASSLEGLAGGITDTQYF
DNA: TGTGCCAGCAGCTTGGAAGGGCTTGCGGGAGGAATAACAGATACGCAGTATTTT
D: TRBD2
J: TRBJ2-3
size: -
V: TRBV5-8

CDR3: CATSGYGGRTDTQYF
DNA: TGTGCCACCAGTGGATACGGGGGCCGGACAGATACGCAGTATTTT
D: -
J: TRBJ2-3
size: -
V: TRBV24-1

CDR3: CASSLAPGRLYNEQFF
DNA: TGTGCCAGCAGCTTGGCCCCAGGGCGGTTATACAATGAGCAGTTCTTC
D: -
J: TRBJ2-1
size: -
V: TRBV5-5

CDR3: CASNPLGPGTQFF
DNA: TGTGCCAGCAACCCTTTAGGCCCAGGTACGCAGTTTTTT
D: -
J: TRBJ2-3
size: -
V: TRBV12-3/TRBV12-4

CDR3: CASSFGPPGAHSGANVLTF
DNA: TGTGCCAGCAGTTTTGGCCCCCCGGGGGCCCACTCTGGGGCCAACGTCCTGACTTTC
D: -
J: TRBJ2-6
size: many
V: TRBV27

CDR3: CASSFGQSYEQYF
DNA: TGTGCCAGCAGCTTCGGACAGTCCTACGAGCAGTACTTC
D: -
J: TRBJ2-7
size: few
V: TRBV5-6

CDR3: CASRRPGLADSTDTQYF
DNA: TGTGCCAGCAGACGACCGGGACTAGCGGATAGCACAGATACGCAGTATTTT
D: TRBD2
J: TRBJ2-3
size: -
V: TRBV12-3/TRBV12-4

CDR3: CASSLGGRATQYF
DNA: TGTGCCAGCAGCTTAGGCGGGAGGGCGACCCAGTACTTC
D: TRBD2
J: TRBJ2-5
size: many
V: TRBV7-2

CDR3: CASSPAQNTEAFF
DNA: TGTGCCAGCTCGCCCGCCCAGAACACTGAAGCTTTCTTT
D: -
J: TRBJ1-1
size: few
V: TRBV18

CDR3: CALQAVPTGELFF
DNA: TGTGCCCTCCAGGCTGTTCCAACCGGGGAGCTGTTTTTT
D: -
J: TRBJ2-2
size: -
V: TRBV6-1

CDR3: CASSFTTSRSYNEQFF
DNA: TGTGCCAGCAGCTTCACGACTAGCCGGTCCTACAATGAGCAGTTCTTC
D: TRBD2
J: TRBJ2-1
size: -
V: TRBV7-3

CDR3: CASSPRDGENYESTF
DNA: TGTGCCAGCAGCCCTAGGGACGGAGAGAACTATGAATCTACCTTC
D: -
J: TRBJ1-1
size: -
V: TRBV11-2

CDR3: CASSLGGGGGAYEQYF
DNA: TGTGCCAGCAGCTTAGGGGGCGGGGGAGGGGCCTACGAGCAGTACTTC
D: TRBD2
J: TRBJ2-7
size: few
V: TRBV7-2

CDR3: CASTGNRGGEQYF
DNA: TGTGCCAGCACCGGAAACAGGGGTGGCGAGCAGTACTTC
D: TRBD1
J: TRBJ2-7
size: once
V: TRBV6-1

CDR3: CASSLDRGSYEQYF
DNA: TGTGCCAGCAGCTTAGACAGGGGGTCCTACGAGCAGTACTTC
D: TRBD1
J: TRBJ2-7
size: -
V: TRBV7-2

CDR3: CASSYNPQADRAENTQYF
DNA: TGTGCCAGCAGCTATAACCCTCAAGCTGACAGGGCGGAAAACACTCAGTACTTC
D: TRBD1
J: TRBJ2-4
size: -
V: TRBV7-2

CDR3: CASSPRAGGVREQFF
DNA: TGTGCCAGCAGCCCTCGGGCGGGAGGGGTGAGGGAGCAGTTCTTC
D: TRBD2
J: TRBJ2-1
size: -
V: TRBV11-3

CDR3: CASSEDAGSTDTQYF
DNA: TGTGCCAGCAGTGAAGATGCCGGCTCGACAGATACGCAGTATTTT
D: -
J: TRBJ2-3
size: -
V: TRBV6-1

CDR3: CARGQGVIDQNIQYF
DNA: TGTGCCAGGGGCCAGGGCGTAATAGACCAAAACATCCAGTACTTC
D: -
J: TRBJ2-5
size: -
V: TRBV7-2

CDR3: CASTTEPGETQYF
DNA: TGTGCCAGCACCACCGAGCCGGGGGAGACCCAGTACTTC
D: -
J: TRBJ2-5
size: many
V: TRBV6-1

CDR3: CAGSGGGATDTQYF
DNA: TGTGCCGGCAGCGGCGGGGGGGCAACAGATACGCAGTACTTC
D: TRBD2
J: TRBJ2-7
size: -
V: TRBV6-1

CDR3: CASSPLLAGVDTQYF
DNA: TGTGCCAGCAGCCCCCTACTAGCGGGAGTTGATACGCAGTATTTT
D: TRBD2
J: TRBJ2-3
size: many
V: TRBV7-3

CDR3: CATTRTDTQYF
DNA: TGTGCCACCACTAGAACAGATACGCAGTATTTT
D: -
J: TRBJ2-3
size: -
V: TRBV7-2

CDR3: CASRQGDSYNSPLQF
DNA: TGTGCCAGCAGGCAGGGGGACTCCTATAATTCACCCCTCCAATTT
D: TRBD1
J: TRBJ1-6
size: -
V: TRBV12-3/TRBV12-4

CDR3: CASSKEELAGGHEQYF
DNA: TGCGCCAGCAGCAAAGAAGAACTAGCGGGAGGCCATGAGCAGTACTTC
D: TRBD2
J: TRBJ2-5
size: -
V: TRBV5-1

CDR3: CASSLDSGSGYEQYF
DNA: TGTGCCAGCAGCCTAGATAGCGGGAGCGGGTACGAGCAGTACTTC
D: TRBD2
J: TRBJ2-7
size: few
V: TRBV7-3

CDR3: CASSPDRFISSYNEQFF
DNA: TGTGCCAGCAGCCCCGACAGGTTTATTAGCTCCTACAATGAGCAGTTCTTC
D: -
J: TRBJ2-1
size: -
V: TRBV12-3/TRBV12-4

CDR3: CASSSSGSKVDTQYF
DNA: TGTGCCAGCAGCTCCAGCGGGAGTAAGGTAGATACGCAGTATTTT
D: TRBD2
J: TRBJ2-3
size: few
V: TRBV7-2

CDR3: CASSLVRSRADMQYF
DNA: TGTGCCAGCAGCTTAGTGAGGTCAAGAGCAGATATGCAGTATTTT
D: -
J: TRBJ2-3
size: -
V: TRBV7-2

CDR3: CASSQKTSGTPNTGELFF
DNA: TGTGCCAGCAGCCAGAAGACTAGCGGGACCCCGAACACCGGGGAGCTGTTTTTT
D: TRBD2
J: TRBJ2-2
size: -
V: TRBV7-6

CDR3: CASSKYPGGGNEQFF
DNA: TGTGCCAGCAGCAAATACCCTGGAGGGGGGAATGAGCAGTTCTTC
D: -
J: TRBJ2-1
size: few
V: TRBV7-2

CDR3: CASSNSGQGADEQFF
DNA: TGTGCCAGCAGTAACTCGGGACAGGGGGCGGATGAGCAGTTCTTC
D: TRBD1
J: TRBJ2-1
size: -
V: TRBV6-5

CDR3: CASSSGPYNEQFF
DNA: TGTGCCAGCAGTAGCGGGCCATACAATGAGCAGTTCTTC
D: -
J: TRBJ2-1
size: medium-sized
V: TRBV12-3/TRBV12-4

CDR3: CASSLTSGRGETQYF
DNA: TGTGCCAGCAGTTTAACTAGCGGGAGGGGGGAGACCCAGTACTTC
D: TRBD2
J: TRBJ2-5
size: few
V: TRBV12-3/TRBV12-4

CDR3: CGSREICSKDTQYF
DNA: TGTGGCAGCAGGGAGATATGTAGCAAAGACACGCAGTATTTT
D: -
J: TRBJ2-3
size: -
V: TRBV7-3

CDR3: CASTIGTSANSEQYF
DNA: TGTGCCAGCACAATAGGGACTAGCGCGAATAGCGAGCAGTACTTC
D: TRBD2
J: TRBJ2-7
size: few
V: TRBV12-3/TRBV12-4

CDR3: CASSGESTGTQYF
DNA: TGTGCCAGCAGCGGTGAGAGCACAGGGACGCAGTATTTT
D: -
J: TRBJ2-3
size: -
V: TRBV7-2

CDR3: CASSLAWMREGNTGELFF
DNA: TGTGCCAGCAGCTTAGCCTGGATGCGGGAGGGGAACACCGGGGAGCTGTTTTTT
D: TRBD2
J: TRBJ2-2
size: few
V: TRBV7-8

CDR3: CASSPSSVQYF
DNA: TGTGCCAGCAGTCCCAGCAGTGTGCAGTACTTT
D: -
J: TRBJ2-3
size: -
V: TRBV12-3/TRBV12-4

CDR3: CASTAVGNTGELFF
DNA: TGTGCCAGCACCGCGGTTGGAAACACCGGGGAGCTGTTTTTT
D: -
J: TRBJ2-2
size: -
V: TRBV6-1